These 5 T cell receptor beta chains share one sample of origin, sequenced in a study of synovial regulatory T cells in juvenile arthritis. Here immunoSEQ multiplex PCR was the method, and the copy in TCRdb shows in-frame clones only, minus some. In total, the table holds under 10,000 clones. The sequencing sample was made of Treg cells from blood. As for subset: remaining (HLA-DR-negative) circulating blood Treg cells. These receptors originate from a donor aged 2-29 years with juvenile idiopathic arthritis.

V is TRBV6-6 and J is TRBJ2-1; the D gene TCRdb calls, TRBD2, cannot be checked with no DNA. The germline gives CDR1 MNHNY, CDR2 SVGAGI (reference sequence). The CDR3 is 14 amino acids. DNA for this receptor is not on file. CDR3 region: CASSIPGPNNEQFF.

CDR3 in amino acids: CAITMGLPYNEQFF. This rearrangement joins TRBV10-3 to TRBJ2-1; TCRdb reports TRBD2, a call that lacks DNA to check it against. Looked up from germline, CDR1 is ENHRY and CDR2 is SYGVKD. The CDR3 totals 14 residues. The coding DNA is unavailable.

The chain combines TRBV7-9 with TRBJ2-7; no DNA is available, so the TRBD2 call from TCRdb remains unchecked. The length of the CDR3 is 11 residues. Nucleotide data are not available. Germline lookup yields CDR1 SEHNR and CDR2 FQNEAQ (reference sequence). The CDR3 sequence is CATARDYEQYF.

The rearrangement links TRBV7-7 to TRBJ2-1; TCRdb lists TRBD2, though no DNA is available to test this call. Germline V lookup: CDR1 SSHAT, CDR2 FNYEAQ (reference sequence). This CDR3 has 13 amino acids. No coding sequence is recorded. CDR3 loop: CASSVEGRSEQFF.

The chain combines TRBV7-9 with TRBJ2-1. The V gene's germline CDR1 is SEHNR and CDR2 FQNEAQ (reference sequence). This CDR3 has 16 amino acids. No DNA sequence is on record. The CDR3: CASSLASRVRYNEQFF.